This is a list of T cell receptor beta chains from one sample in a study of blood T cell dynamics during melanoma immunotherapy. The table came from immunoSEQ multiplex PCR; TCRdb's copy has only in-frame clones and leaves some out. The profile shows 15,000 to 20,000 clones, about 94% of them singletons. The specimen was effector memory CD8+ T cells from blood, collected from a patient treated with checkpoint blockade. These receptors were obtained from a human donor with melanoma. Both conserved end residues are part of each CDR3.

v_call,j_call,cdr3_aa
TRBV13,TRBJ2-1,CASSEKTSGTYNEQFF
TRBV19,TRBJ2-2,CASSILAGQGNTGELFF
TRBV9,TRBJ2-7,CASSVAWDREYEQYF
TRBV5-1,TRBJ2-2,CASSFTGSPNTGELFF
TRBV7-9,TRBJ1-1,CASSSSRDRAPEAFF
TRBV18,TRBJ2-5,CASSLDRGLETQYF
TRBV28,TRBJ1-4,CASSLPQGPPHEKLFF
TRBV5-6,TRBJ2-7,CASSGRDRVYEQYF
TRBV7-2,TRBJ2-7,CASRPSGVYEQYF
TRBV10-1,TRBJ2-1,CASSESSLAALNEQFF
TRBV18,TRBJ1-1,CASSPPRGVGNTEAFF
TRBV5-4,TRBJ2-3,CASSFLVGADTQYF
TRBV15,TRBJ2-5,CATSSGLAVQETQYF
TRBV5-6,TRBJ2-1,CASSFGVGGTYNEQFF
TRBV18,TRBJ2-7,CASSGDRSYEQYF
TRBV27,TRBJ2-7,CASSLSAAGNYEQYF
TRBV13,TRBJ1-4,CASSFRTTRGEKLFF
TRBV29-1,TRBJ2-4,CSVEDPRTSGSINIQYF
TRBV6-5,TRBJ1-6,CASSPGANNSPLHF
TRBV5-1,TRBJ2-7,CASSSSGSYEQYF
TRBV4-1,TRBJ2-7,CASSQAPVSYEQYF
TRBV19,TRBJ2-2,CASSARGFGGSKGNTGELFF
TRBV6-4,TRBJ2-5,CASWTSGQETQYF
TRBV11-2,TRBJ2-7,CASSLGQGHEQYF
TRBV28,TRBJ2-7,CASSLDSISYEQYF
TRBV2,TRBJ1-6,CASSENPGQGSYNSPLHF
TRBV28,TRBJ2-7,CASSDEGGLSYEQYF
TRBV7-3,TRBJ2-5,CASSLTSGRQETQYF
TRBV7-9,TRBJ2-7,CASSSRNSGLAHEQYF
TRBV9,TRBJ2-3,CASSVEGRGGVRDTQYF
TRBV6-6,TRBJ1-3,CASSLSESGNTIYF
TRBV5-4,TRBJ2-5,CASSPRLGEEQYF
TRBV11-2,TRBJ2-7,CASSLLGGKGYEQYF
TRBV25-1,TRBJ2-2,CASGSQAASGPNTGELFF
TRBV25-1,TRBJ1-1,CASSDGRQMFEAFF
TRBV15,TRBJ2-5,CATSRVRQVQETQYF
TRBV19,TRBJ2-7,CASSIPGNEQYF
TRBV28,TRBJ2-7,CASSIGTGSSYEQYF
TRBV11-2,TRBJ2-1,CASSLDPQGANEQFF
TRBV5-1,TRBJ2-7,CASSYRQGTYEQYF
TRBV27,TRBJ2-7,CASSYSSSSYEQYF
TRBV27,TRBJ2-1,CASANFYDNEQFF
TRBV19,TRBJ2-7,CASKPLPGQTAYEQYF
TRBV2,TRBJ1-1,CASSDIQVGAFF
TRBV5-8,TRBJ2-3,CASRVSGGDTQYF
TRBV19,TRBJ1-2,CASGDSYYGYTF
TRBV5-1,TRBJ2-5,CASSLVVGRETQYF
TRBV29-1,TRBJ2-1,CSVEGGERERYNEQFF
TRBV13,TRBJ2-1,CASSFLDRETYNEQFF
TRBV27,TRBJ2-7,CASSLRLAGTYEQYF
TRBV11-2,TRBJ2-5,CASSFIPAGETQYF
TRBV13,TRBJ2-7,CASSSGLAGVGEQYF
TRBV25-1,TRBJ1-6,CASSARAGPLHF
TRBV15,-,CATSRDPDNYEQYF
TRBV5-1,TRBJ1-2,CASSSSGTDPYGYTF
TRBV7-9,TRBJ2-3,CASSLDSLRDTQYF
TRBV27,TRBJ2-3,CATGGRGGSDTQYF
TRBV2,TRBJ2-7,CASRTLSSYEQYF
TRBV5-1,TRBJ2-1,CASSRRGNEQFF